These 9 T cell receptor beta chains came from one sample sequenced in a study of CD8+ T cells in alopecia areata. Noted treatment: oral pan-JAK inhibitor, 5-10 mg twice daily. Following RNA extraction, reverse transcription yielded cDNA that acted as the sequencing template. Sequenced by immunoSEQ multiplex PCR; TCRdb stores in-frame clones only, minus some. The table has 140,000 to 150,000 clones, nearly 55% seen once. The sample in question was CD8+ T cells sorted from blood, obtained at week 4, from a patient treated with tofacitinib. Receptors originate from a human donor with alopecia areata.

V gene TRBV2 combines with J gene TRBJ1-6; tentatively, D is TRBD1 (5 bases). Germline V lookup: CDR1 SNHLY, CDR2 FYNNEI. The CDR3 runs 14 residues. The V end lost 6 bases, the J end lost 7 bases, and 13 bases lay between the germline ends. CDR3 protein: CASRRRGQNSPLHF. CDR3 DNA sequence: TGTGCCAGCAGAAGACGGGGCCAAAATTCACCCCTCCACTTT. Supplemented by reference TRBV2 and TRBJ1-6, the full variable domain reads EPEVTQTPSHQVTQMGQEVILRCVPISNHLYFYWYRQILGQKVEFLVSFYNNEISEKSEIFDDQFSVERPDGSNFTLKIRSTKLEDSAMYFCASRRRGQNSPLHFGNGTRLTVT.

The J gene is TRBJ2-5, the V gene TRBV15; D is unresolved. V lost 2 bases, J lost 0 bases, and 10 bases lay in between. The CDR3 sequence is 15 residues long. Germline loops: CDR1 LNHNV, CDR2 YYDKDF (reference sequence). The CDR3 loop reads CATSRWPGNQETQYF. As DNA, the CDR3 is TGTGCCACCAGCAGATGGCCAGGAAACCAAGAGACCCAGTACTTC.

A few counts support this clone. The V and J genes are TRBV27 and TRBJ2-1; D may be TRBD2 (6 bases). The V gene's germline CDR1 is MNHEY and CDR2 SMNVEV (reference sequence). CDR3 length equals 14 residues. The V gene lost 1 base and the J gene lost 4 bases, with 8 bases spanning the gap. The CDR3 is CASSLYGLYNEQFF. CDR3 nucleotide sequence: TGTGCCAGCAGTTTATATGGACTATACAATGAGCAGTTCTTC.

The chain employs TRBV30 and TRBJ2-7; D is perhaps TRBD1 or TRBD2 (5 bases each). This CDR3 spans 14 amino acids. In germline, CDR1 is GTSNPN, CDR2 SVGIG (reference sequence). V was cut by 4 bases and J by 6 bases, with 19 bases left in between. CDR3 DNA: TGTGCCTGGAAGAAGCCCAGGGAGTCTCTCGAGCAGTACTTC. Its translation is CAWKKPRESLEQYF.

Only a few counts were recorded for this clone. The chain has TRBV21-1 and TRBJ2-2; TRBD2 is taken as the D call from the table, unchecked against the DNA. TRBV21-1 is a recognized pseudogene. This CDR3 is built from 17 residues. The CDR3 reads CASSKAPGLAGQGELFF. For the CDR3, the DNA is TGTGCCAGCAGCAAAGCGCCGGGACTAGCGGGCCAAGGGGAGCTGTTTTTT.

The chain links TRBV25-1 to TRBJ2-5, with D uncertain. Germline V lookup: CDR1 MGHDK, CDR2 SYGVNS. This CDR3 spans 13 amino acids. V was trimmed by 2 bases and J by 5 bases, leaving 9 bases between them. The DNA for the CDR3 is TGTGCCAGCAGTGAACCCTTCTGGGAGACCCAGTACTTC. The encoded protein is CASSEPFWETQYF.

The V call is TRBV29-1, the J call TRBJ1-2; tentatively, D is TRBD1 (6 bases). The CDR3 length is 13 residues. Looked up from germline, CDR1 is SQVTM and CDR2 is ANQGSEA. Trimming pared 3 bases from V and 6 bases from J, leaving 14 bases between. The CDR3 DNA reads TGCAGCGTTGACGCAGGGGAAAGCGATGGCTACACCTTC. This encodes CSVDAGESDGYTF.

This rearrangement joins TRBV30 to TRBJ1-1; no reliable D call. Germline-derived CDR1 and CDR2 are GTSNPN and SVGIG (reference sequence). Trimming removed 2 bases from V and 1 base from J, with 5 bases in between. CDR3 length equals 12 residues. The CDR3 region has the DNA TGTGCCTGGAGTTGGACGAACACTGAAGCTTTCTTT. It yields the protein CAWSWTNTEAFF.

The rearrangement joins TRBV6-1 to TRBJ1-1; D gene uncertain. The CDR3 consists of 15 residues. With 2 bases removed from V and 0 bases from J, the gap between germline ends came to 10 bases. Germline V gene data show CDR1 as MNHNS and CDR2 as SASEGT. The CDR3 here is CASSESWAMNTEAFF. CDR3 coding DNA: TGTGCCAGCAGTGAAAGTTGGGCCATGAACACTGAAGCTTTCTTT.